The 10 T cell receptor beta chains below all came from one sample that was sequenced in a study of cytomegalovirus exposure and HLA in healthy donors. Researchers ran the PCR with 60 Vbeta and 13 Jbeta primers. Repertoires were generated with immunoSEQ multiplex PCR, while TCRdb's copy carries only in-frame clones and drops some. The sample yields about 140,000 clones, around 86% seen once. Specimen: PBMCs. These receptors came from a woman aged 25 to 39 in good health and CMV-seronegative.

This chain uses TRBV19 with TRBJ1-4; a weak D match, TRBD1 (6 bases). The germline V gene has CDR1 LNHDA and CDR2 SQIVND (reference sequence). V lost 5 bases, J lost 7 bases, and 23 bases lay in between. The CDR3 spans 17 residues. CDR3 sequence (DNA): TGTGCCAGTAGTGCCAGTCGGGGGGCGCGGGATCGTGAAAAACTGTTTTTT. As protein: CASSASRGARDREKLFF.

V usage is TRBV9 and J usage is TRBJ2-1; 9 bases fit TRBD2. Unmatched junction bases numbered 15, after V lost 2 bases and J lost 15 bases. CDR1 is SGDLS, CDR2 YYNGEE, per germline. The CDR3 consists of 15 residues. CDR3 DNA: TGTGCCAGCAGCGTGGGTAGCGGGGGACAAGATTTACGGTTCTTC. Translating it yields CASSVGSGGQDLRFF. Supplemented by reference TRBV9 and TRBJ2-1, the full variable domain reads DSGVTQTPKHLITATGQRVTLRCSPRSGDLSVYWYQQSLDQGLQFLIQYYNGEERAKGNILERFSAQQFPDLHSELNLSSLELGDSALYFCASSVGSGGQDLRFFGPGTRLTVL.

The genes are TRBV4-1 and TRBJ2-3; TRBD2 is a possible D gene (7 bases). V was trimmed by 4 bases and J by 3 bases, leaving 17 bases between them. CDR3 length equals 16 residues. The germline gives CDR1 MGHRA, CDR2 YSYEKL. The CDR3 region is CASSLRTAGLTDTQYF. CDR3 bases: TGCGCCAGCAGCCTCCGGACAGCGGGACTTACAGATACGCAGTATTTT.

The count of this clone is one. V gene TRBV27 combines with J gene TRBJ1-2; 9 bases line up with TRBD1. Germline CDR1 reads MNHEY; CDR2 reads SMNVEV (reference sequence). CDR3 length equals 15 residues. J lost 7 bases, V lost 3 bases, and 9 bases had no gene match. The CDR3 region has the DNA TGTGCCAGCAGTTTGGACAGGGGAGTTTATAGTGGCTACACCTTC. This gives the protein CASSLDRGVYSGYTF.

The CDR3 sequence is CASQQGNSYEQYF. CDR3 coding DNA: TGTGCCAGCCAACAGGGGAACTCCTACGAGCAGTACTTC. V gene TRBV6-5 combines with J gene TRBJ2-7; TRBD1 agrees at 7 bases. The V and J ends lost 8 bases and 0 bases, in that order; junction bases with no gene match: 4. Germline CDR1 MNHEY, CDR2 SVGAGI. There are 13 residues in the CDR3.

As concerns this clone: The junction departs from germline at one end; a sequencing error may be responsible. The chain has TRBV7-9 and TRBJ1-4; 11 bases line up with TRBD1. CDR3 length: 15 amino acids. Germline V gene data show CDR1 as SEHNR and CDR2 as FQNEAQ (reference sequence). This CDR3 reads CSSSARTGGNEKLFF. The CDR3 DNA follows: TGTTCCAGCAGCGCCCGGACAGGGGGCAATGAAAAACTGTTTTTT.

This sequence joins TRBV9 and TRBJ2-1, with D unclear. Trimming left V 6 bases short and J 5 bases short, with 6 bases between. The length of the CDR3 is 11 residues. Germline lookup yields CDR1 SGDLS and CDR2 YYNGEE. CDR3 in amino acids: CASMANNEQFF. The CDR3 DNA reads TGTGCCAGCATGGCAAACAATGAGCAGTTCTTC.

This chain uses TRBV6-4 with TRBJ2-1; 8 bases line up with TRBD2. The CDR3 has 12 amino acids. Germline V gives CDR1 MRHNA, CDR2 SNTAGT. CDR3 nucleotide sequence: TGTGCGCGGGGGGCCGTATACAATGAGCAGTTCTTC. It codes for CARGAVYNEQFF.

This sequence joins TRBV28 and TRBJ2-7; a weak D match, TRBD2 (5 bases). The CDR3 loop spans 15 amino acids. Germline V CDR1 and CDR2: MDHEN, SYDVKM. Trimming removed 6 bases from V and 3 bases from J, with 18 bases in between. CDR3 sequence reads: CASSRTGGGYYEQYF. The CDR3 bases are TGTGCCAGCAGCCGCACTGGAGGTGGGTACTACGAGCAGTACTTC. The whole variable domain, filled in from reference TRBV28 and TRBJ2-7, reads DVKVTQSSRYLVKRTGEKVFLECVQDMDHENMFWYRQDPGLGLRLIYFSYDVKMKEKGDIPEGYSVSREKKERFSLILESASTNQTSMYLCASSRTGGGYYEQYFGPGTRLTVT.

This chain links TRBV7-2 with TRBJ2-5, with a tentative D call TRBD2 (6 bases). Judging by the DNA end, TRBJ2-7 fits better; the J call may be wrong. Germline CDR1 is SGHTA and CDR2 is FQGNSA. CDR3 length equals 17 residues. The CDR3 DNA is TGTGCCAGCAGCTTTACCGTACTAGCTCCGCCAAACTACGAGCAGTACTTC. Translated: CASSFTVLAPPNYEQYF.